These T cell receptor beta chains were read from a single sample in a study of T cell changes during pregnancy in multiple sclerosis. The table came from immunoSEQ multiplex PCR; TCRdb's copy has only in-frame clones and leaves some out. Of tens of thousands of clones in the sample, 91% were seen once. The sequencing used CD8+ T cells from peripheral blood mononuclear cells, collected in the second trimester of pregnancy. Receptor source: a female donor with multiple sclerosis, enrolled in a pregnancy study. Each CDR3 is given with its conserved first and last residue. Fields, in order: CDR3 DNA, CDR3 protein, clone size, D gene, J gene, V gene. The D gene is left open where the match is weak. Some rows have no size entry. The others give once, few or many, or a class for an expanded clone.

TGTGCCAGCAGCCTGACAGGGGGTGGGTCTGAAGCTTTCTTT,CASSLTGGGSEAFF,once,TRBD1,TRBJ1-1,TRBV6-4
TGTGCCAGTACATCGTGGGAGGACACAGATACGCAGTATTTT,CASTSWEDTDTQYF,.,.,TRBJ2-3,TRBV19
TGTGCCAGCAGGCGAGACAGGGGCAATCAGCCCCAGCATTTT,CASRRDRGNQPQHF,.,TRBD1,TRBJ1-5,TRBV2
TGTGCCAGCAGCCCCCAGGAGGCGACTGAAGCTTTCTTT,CASSPQEATEAFF,.,.,TRBJ1-1,TRBV7-6
TGCAGTGCTAGAGTTTATACTGAAGCTTTCTTT,CSARVYTEAFF,.,.,TRBJ1-1,TRBV20-1
TGTGCCAGCAGCTCGGACCCAGCGGGAGGAGAAGATACGCAGTATTTT,CASSSDPAGGEDTQYF,.,TRBD2,TRBJ2-3,TRBV7-9
TGTGCCAGCAGTTACTCGGGACAGGTCGGGGGCGAGCAGTACTTC,CASSYSGQVGGEQYF,.,TRBD1,TRBJ2-7,TRBV6-5
TGTGCCGGGGGACACATGAGCAATCAGCCCCAGCATTTT,CAGGHMSNQPQHF,.,.,TRBJ1-5,TRBV19
TGTGCCATCAGTTTGGACAGCACCGGGGAGCTGTTTTTT,CAISLDSTGELFF,.,.,TRBJ2-2,TRBV10-3
TGTGCCAGCAGTTTATACCCTAGCGGGACCTACGAGCAGTACTTC,CASSLYPSGTYEQYF,.,TRBD2,TRBJ2-7,TRBV27
TGTGCCAGCAGGGGAGGGTCGGCCGGGGAGCTGTTTTTT,CASRGGSAGELFF,few,TRBD2,TRBJ2-2,TRBV13
TGTGCCAGCAGTCCCCGGGGATACAATGAGCAGTTCTTC,CASSPRGYNEQFF,.,.,TRBJ2-1,TRBV6-5
TGTGCCAGCAGTGAGTGGAGTGATCCCACCTACGAGCAGTACTTC,CASSEWSDPTYEQYF,.,.,TRBJ2-7,TRBV25-1
TGTGCCAGCAGTGTTTCAACTACCGGGAACACTGAAGCTTTCTTT,CASSVSTTGNTEAFF,.,.,TRBJ1-1,TRBV25-1
TGCAGCGTTGAGGGAGGGGCGAGCGGAGAGAGGTGGGAGACCCAGTACTTC,CSVEGGASGERWETQYF,.,TRBD2,TRBJ2-5,TRBV29-1
TGTGCCAGCAGCGCTACAGGGGGCGTGAACACTGAAGCTTTCTTT,CASSATGGVNTEAFF,.,TRBD1,TRBJ1-1,TRBV9
TGTGCCAGCAGCTTAGAGCCGCCCGCTAACTATGGCTACACCTTC,CASSLEPPANYGYTF,.,.,TRBJ1-2,TRBV28
TGCAGCGTTGAAACCGGGACTAGCGGGCTATACCAAGAGACCCAGTACTTC,CSVETGTSGLYQETQYF,.,TRBD2,TRBJ2-5,TRBV29-1
TGTGCCAGCAGTGCTTCGGTTAGAAAAGAGACCCAGTACTTC,CASSASVRKETQYF,.,.,TRBJ2-5,TRBV28
TGTGCCAGCAGTCTTACAGGGACCGCCTACGAGCAGTACTTC,CASSLTGTAYEQYF,.,.,TRBJ2-7,TRBV6-1
TGTGCCAGCAGTTACGGGCGGGGGAATGGCTACACCTTC,CASSYGRGNGYTF,.,.,TRBJ1-2,TRBV6-5
TGTGCCAGCAGCTTAGCGGGGGGTGTTGCCGGGGAGCTGTTTTTT,CASSLAGGVAGELFF,.,.,TRBJ2-2,TRBV7-9
TGCAGCGTTGAACTGGCTGACTACGAGCAGTACTTC,CSVELADYEQYF,few,.,TRBJ2-7,TRBV29-1
TGTGCTAGTGGTTCCCTATTCTTGACTAGCGCCTCCTACAATGAGCAGTTCTTC,CASGSLFLTSASYNEQFF,.,TRBD2,TRBJ2-1,TRBV12-5
TGTGCCAGCAGCGCGGACAGGGGGCTTCGAAACACTGAAGCTTTCTTT,CASSADRGLRNTEAFF,once,TRBD1,TRBJ1-1,TRBV7-9
TGTGCCAGCAGTGACTCGTCGACAGTCTCCTACAATGAGCAGTTCTTC,CASSDSSTVSYNEQFF,once,.,TRBJ2-1,TRBV6-4
TGCAGTGCTAAGGCGGGATACGAGCAGTACTTC,CSAKAGYEQYF,.,.,TRBJ2-7,TRBV20-1
TGTGCCAGCAGCCAAGATCCAGGACAGGGTGGCGATGAGCAGTTCTTC,CASSQDPGQGGDEQFF,.,TRBD1,TRBJ2-1,TRBV4-2
TGTGCCAGCAGTGATCAGGCGGGGGGGTACAATGAGCAGTTCTTC,CASSDQAGGYNEQFF,.,TRBD2,TRBJ2-1,TRBV6-1
TGCGCCAGCAGCTTGGCGAGCCCGACTGAAGCTTTCTTT,CASSLASPTEAFF,few,.,TRBJ1-1,TRBV5-1
TGTGCCAGCAGCTTAGAACTAGCCGGGGACGAGCAGTACTTC,CASSLELAGDEQYF,.,.,TRBJ2-7,TRBV11-2
TGTGCCAGCAGACCAAGACAGGGGTACAGCTATGGCTACACCTTC,CASRPRQGYSYGYTF,.,TRBD1,TRBJ1-2,TRBV6-6
TGTGCCTGGAGTGTAAAATGGCAGGAACGGACCTACGAGCAGTACTTC,CAWSVKWQERTYEQYF,.,.,TRBJ2-7,TRBV30
TGTGCCAGCAGTGCCCCGGGGGGGGCCTATGGCTACACCTTC,CASSAPGGAYGYTF,.,.,TRBJ1-2,TRBV27
TGTGCCAGCAGCTTACTCTATCAGTCGCGGGAGAGGTACAATGAGCAGTTCTTC,CASSLLYQSRERYNEQFF,.,TRBD2,TRBJ2-1,TRBV7-8